This T cell receptor beta chain stems from a study of T cell responses to AZD1222 COVID-19 vaccine. Study as a whole: Second-dose intervals near 4 or 12 weeks were combined. Study-level results: Seropositive status at baseline applied to only five to seven AZD1222 recipients.

Libraries were prepared by immunoSEQ multiplex PCR; TCRdb keeps only in-frame clonotypes and omits some of them. The sample has some 140,000 clones, under 95% seen once. Of note for this clone: Its target is unknown.

V lost 1 base, J lost 1 base, and 4 bases lay in between. The V gene's germline CDR1 is ENHRY and CDR2 SYGVKD. This CDR3 contains 13 residues. The chain has TRBV10-3 and TRBJ2-5; D ambiguous. Sample: peripheral blood, taken on day 0 of AZD1222 vaccination. The TCR originated in an adult in good health. CDR3 in DNA: TGTGCCATCAGTGAGTACGTCCAAGAGACCCAGTACTTC. Residues: CAISEYVQETQYF.